Listed here is a single T cell receptor beta chain. The antigen is undetermined. The data stem from a study of cytomegalovirus exposure and HLA in healthy donors. Overall study findings and caveats: Overall, approximately 150 TCR beta chains were annotated as cytomegalovirus-associated.

Produced via immunoSEQ multiplex PCR; TCRdb's table is partial and in-frame only. The data hold more than 300,000 clones, with around 86% observed a single time. Germline V gives CDR1 SGHNT, CDR2 YYREEE (reference sequence). Germline trimming cut 4 bases from V and 4 bases from J; bases unmatched to any gene: 10. The length of the CDR3 is 15 residues. The chain links TRBV5-4 to TRBJ1-2; 7 positions agree with TRBD1. The sequenced material came from PBMCs. This clonotype originated in a woman in her late teens or twenties in good health and CMV-seronegative. DNA for the CDR3: TGTGCCAGCAGCCTAGGACAGGAGCCCCTCTATGGCTACACCTTC. It codes for CASSLGQEPLYGYTF.